Listed below are T cell receptor beta chains from one sample, sequenced in a study of T cell changes during pregnancy in multiple sclerosis. Clones were read by immunoSEQ multiplex PCR, and TCRdb kept only the in-frame ones, dropping some. The sample yields some 100,000 clones, approximately 91% seen once. The sequences come from peripheral blood, collected in the second trimester of pregnancy. Receptors originate from a female donor with multiple sclerosis, enrolled in a pregnancy study. Both conserved end residues are part of each CDR3. The D gene is left open where the match is weak. Size values are once, few and many counts, or a class for expanded clones, and some rows have none.

DNA | CDR3 | D | V | size | J
TGTGCCACCCGCGGGATTGGGGCCGGGGAGCTGTTTTTT | CATRGIGAGELFF | NA | TRBV27 | NA | TRBJ2-2
TGTGCCAGCAGTTCACCTAACAGGGAGTATTCCTACGAGCAGTACTTC | CASSSPNREYSYEQYF | NA | TRBV28 | NA | TRBJ2-7
TGCAGCGTTGGTTCGCTAGCGGTCACAGATACGCAGTATTTT | CSVGSLAVTDTQYF | TRBD2 | TRBV29-1 | NA | TRBJ2-3
TGCGCCAGCAGCCCGGACAGTTATAGCAATCAGCCCCAGCATTTT | CASSPDSYSNQPQHF | NA | TRBV5-1 | NA | TRBJ1-5
TGTGCCAGTAGTATTGGGACCTACAGGGGGAACACAGATACGCAGTATTTT | CASSIGTYRGNTDTQYF | TRBD1 | TRBV19 | NA | TRBJ2-3
TGCGCCAGCAGCTTGCAGGGGGGTACCACTGAAGCTTTCTTT | CASSLQGGTTEAFF | TRBD1 | TRBV5-1 | NA | TRBJ1-1
TGTGCCAGCAGTTTTCCTTTGACAGCCTCCTACGAGCAGTACTTC | CASSFPLTASYEQYF | NA | TRBV28 | NA | TRBJ2-7
TGTGCCAGCAGTGAACCAGGGATTCGTGGGGATACGCAGTATTTT | CASSEPGIRGDTQYF | NA | TRBV25-1 | NA | TRBJ2-3
TGTGCCAGCAGCATCATGGGCGGGTACGAGCAGTACTTC | CASSIMGGYEQYF | NA | TRBV5-4 | NA | TRBJ2-7
TGCGCCAGCAGCTTGGGAGGAGGGAGGAGCGAAAAACTGTTTTTT | CASSLGGGRSEKLFF | NA | TRBV5-1 | NA | TRBJ1-4
TGTGCCACGGGACAGGGTCCCTACGAGCAGTACTTC | CATGQGPYEQYF | TRBD1 | TRBV6-1 | NA | TRBJ2-7
TGCAGCGTTGAAGATGGGGACTGGGGACTCACTGAAGCTTTCTTT | CSVEDGDWGLTEAFF | NA | TRBV29-1 | NA | TRBJ1-1
TGTGCCAGCGGAAGACTAGAGAATGAGCAGTTCTTC | CASGRLENEQFF | NA | TRBV27 | NA | TRBJ2-1
TGTGCCAGCGGGATGACGGGCAGAGGGTTCAACACTGAAGCTTTCTTT | CASGMTGRGFNTEAFF | NA | TRBV6-6 | NA | TRBJ1-1
TGTGCCAGCTCACCATTACAGGGATCTGGGGCCAACGTCCTGACTTTC | CASSPLQGSGANVLTF | NA | TRBV18 | NA | TRBJ2-6
TGCGCCAGCAGCTCCGACGCTACAGGGTTCACAGATACGCAGTATTTT | CASSSDATGFTDTQYF | NA | TRBV5-1 | NA | TRBJ2-3
TGTGCCAGCAGCTCTACCGGGACTCCAGGGGATACGCAGTATTTT | CASSSTGTPGDTQYF | NA | TRBV7-3 | once | TRBJ2-3
TGCAGCGTACGGACAGTTAACTCCTACGAGCAGTACTTC | CSVRTVNSYEQYF | NA | TRBV29-1 | few | TRBJ2-7
TGCAGCGCTGGGGGGAGGGTAGATGGCGGCTACACCTTC | CSAGGRVDGGYTF | NA | TRBV29-1 | NA | TRBJ1-2
TGTGCCAGCAGCTTAACAGGAAGGACCGGGGAGCTGTTTTTT | CASSLTGRTGELFF | NA | TRBV7-9 | NA | TRBJ2-2
TGTGCCAGCAGCCAAGGTCTAGCGGGAGGGATCAATGAGCAGTTCTTC | CASSQGLAGGINEQFF | TRBD2 | TRBV14 | once | TRBJ2-1
TGTGCCACCAGCAGAGATTGGAGGGAGGATGAAGCTTTCTTT | CATSRDWREDEAFF | NA | TRBV15 | NA | TRBJ1-1
TGCGCCAGCAGCGGGACAGGGGGAGCTTCCTACGAGCAGTACTTC | CASSGTGGASYEQYF | TRBD1 | TRBV5-1 | NA | TRBJ2-7
TGTGCCAGCAGGCGGGACAGTAGAAATCAGCCCCAGCATTTT | CASRRDSRNQPQHF | TRBD1 | TRBV28 | once | TRBJ1-5
TGTGCCAGCTCACCACTAGCAGATACGCAGTATTTT | CASSPLADTQYF | NA | TRBV18 | NA | TRBJ2-3
TGTGCCAGCAGTGAATCGGCAGGGTCGGGGGTGCCCCAGCATTTT | CASSESAGSGVPQHF | NA | TRBV25-1 | NA | TRBJ1-5
TGTGCCAGCTCACCGGATAGCAGGGGAAAAAACATTCAGTACTTC | CASSPDSRGKNIQYF | NA | TRBV18 | NA | TRBJ2-4
TGTGCCAGCAGCTCGCGCCTAGCGGACTCCTACAATGAGCAGTTCTTC | CASSSRLADSYNEQFF | TRBD2 | TRBV7-2 | NA | TRBJ2-1
TGTGCCAGTAGTTGGCAGGGCCGGACCTACGAGCAGTACTTC | CASSWQGRTYEQYF | NA | TRBV19 | once | TRBJ2-7
TGCGCCAGCAGCTTGGGTTTTTCGGCAGGACAAGAGACCCAGTACTTC | CASSLGFSAGQETQYF | NA | TRBV5-1 | NA | TRBJ2-5
TGTGCCAGCAGTGGAGGCTTCACAGATACGCAGTATTTT | CASSGGFTDTQYF | NA | TRBV2 | NA | TRBJ2-3
TGTGCCAGCTCACCTATTAGTGAGACCCAGTACTTC | CASSPISETQYF | NA | TRBV18 | NA | TRBJ2-5
TGTGCCAGCAGCCAAGATCATCTAGCGAGGGATGAGCAGTTCTTC | CASSQDHLARDEQFF | NA | TRBV4-2 | few | TRBJ2-1
TGCGCCAGCAGCACGGGACAGGGGGCTGCTGGCTACACCTTC | CASSTGQGAAGYTF | TRBD1 | TRBV5-1 | NA | TRBJ1-2
TGTGCCAGCAGCGTCCACTCCGGTGGCAATCAGCCCCAGCATTTT | CASSVHSGGNQPQHF | NA | TRBV28 | NA | TRBJ1-5
TGTGCCAGCAGTTTACTACAGCACTCCTACGAGCAGTACTTC | CASSLLQHSYEQYF | NA | TRBV28 | NA | TRBJ2-7
TGCAGCGTTGCCGGGACAGTTATTAACTATGGCTACACCTTC | CSVAGTVINYGYTF | TRBD1 | TRBV29-1 | once | TRBJ1-2
TGTGCCAGCTCCCCCCCGGACAGGGGTGGTGAAAAACTGTTTTTT | CASSPPDRGGEKLFF | TRBD1 | TRBV18 | NA | TRBJ1-4
TGTGCCAGCAGCTTTGGGACAGTGATCTCTGGAAACACCATATATTTT | CASSFGTVISGNTIYF | TRBD1 | TRBV7-9 | NA | TRBJ1-3
TGTGCCAGCAGCGTCAGCGGGAGGGCCATGAATGAGCAGTTCTTC | CASSVSGRAMNEQFF | TRBD2 | TRBV9 | once | TRBJ2-1
TGTGCCAGCATACGACAGGGGGCTAGGCTGAACACTGAAGCTTTCTTT | CASIRQGARLNTEAFF | TRBD1 | TRBV7-8 | once | TRBJ1-1
TGTGCCAGCAGTGGCCACCGGACTCCACTAAACATGAACACTGAAGCTTTCTTT | CASSGHRTPLNMNTEAFF | NA | TRBV6-1 | NA | TRBJ1-1
TGTGCCAGCAGGACGGGAGGGTCCAATGGCGAGCAGTACTTC | CASRTGGSNGEQYF | TRBD2 | TRBV2 | NA | TRBJ2-7
TGTGCCAGCTCGGGAACGAACACCGGGGAGCTGTTTTTT | CASSGTNTGELFF | NA | TRBV6-1 | NA | TRBJ2-2
TGTGCCAGCAGCCGGGAACCCAATCAGCCCCAGCATTTT | CASSREPNQPQHF | NA | TRBV5-6 | NA | TRBJ1-5
TGTGCCAGCAGCTTCTTCATCGGGGGCACAGATACGCAGTATTTT | CASSFFIGGTDTQYF | NA | TRBV7-2 | NA | TRBJ2-3
TGTGCCAGCAGTACCTATGGACTAGCGGGAGACAATGAGCAGTTCTTC | CASSTYGLAGDNEQFF | TRBD2 | TRBV27 | NA | TRBJ2-1
TGCGCCAGCAGCTTGAACACAGGGAACACTGAAGCTTTCTTT | CASSLNTGNTEAFF | NA | TRBV5-1 | few | TRBJ1-1
TGTGCCAGCAGCGCTAGCGGGAGGGCCTACAATGAGCAGTTCTTC | CASSASGRAYNEQFF | TRBD2 | TRBV9 | NA | TRBJ2-1
TGTGCCAGCAGCCCACTTAGGACAGGGACGAATGAGCAGTTCTTC | CASSPLRTGTNEQFF | TRBD1 | TRBV7-2 | once | TRBJ2-1
TGTGCCAGCAGCCCAGGGGGCCCGAGCTCCTACGAGCAGTACTTC | CASSPGGPSSYEQYF | TRBD1 | TRBV28 | NA | TRBJ2-7
TGTGCCAGCAGCCCTAGCGGGAGGCAATACGAGCAGTACTTC | CASSPSGRQYEQYF | TRBD2 | TRBV9 | NA | TRBJ2-7
TGCGCCAGCAGCCAAGATGAGGCTCACACTCAGTACGAGCAGTACTTC | CASSQDEAHTQYEQYF | NA | TRBV4-3 | NA | TRBJ2-7